These 5 T cell receptor beta chains were sequenced from one sample in a study of T cell changes during pregnancy in multiple sclerosis. TCRdb's copy holds only in-frame clones and misses some; the assay was immunoSEQ multiplex PCR. The table includes tens of thousands of clones, just under 95% detected once. The sequencing here drew on peripheral blood, taken in the third trimester of pregnancy. These receptors all come from a female donor with multiple sclerosis, enrolled in a pregnancy study.

The rearrangement joins TRBV18 to TRBJ2-7; no reliable D call. V was trimmed by 2 bases and J by 1 base, leaving 9 bases between them. This CDR3 comprises 14 residues. Germline V gives CDR1 KGHSH, CDR2 LQKENI. Here the CDR3 reads CASSPGLGSYEQYF. The DNA for the CDR3 is TGTGCCAGCTCACCAGGTCTAGGTTCCTACGAGCAGTACTTC.

This clone was detected once. In the same sample, other DNA sequences code for this CDR3. The chain uses TRBV5-1 and TRBJ2-5; TRBD2 matches 9 bases. V dropped 3 bases and J dropped 2; count of bases not matched to a gene: 5. The CDR3 runs to 15 residues. The germline CDR1 and CDR2 sequences are SGHRS and YFSETQ. CDR3: CASSSGLAGQETQYF. The CDR3 region has the DNA TGCGCCAGCAGCTCGGGACTAGCAGGACAAGAGACCCAGTACTTC.

The chain combines TRBV6-6 with TRBJ2-7; no clear D. Trimming removed 4 bases at V and 5 bases at J, with 12 bases between. Germline CDR1 reads MNHNY; CDR2 reads SVGAGI (reference sequence). The CDR3 is 13 residues long. The DNA of the CDR3 is TGTGCCAGCAGTTCCCCGAACTCGGACGAGCAGTACTTC. It codes for CASSSPNSDEQYF.

The chain is built from TRBV5-6 and TRBJ2-1, with 10 positions matching TRBD1. CDR3 length: 18 residues. Germline V gene lookup returns CDR1 SGHDT and CDR2 YYEEEE. J gave up 0 bases and V 4 bases, and 10 bases lay outside the gene matches. This chain's CDR3 is CASSLGTGAASSYNEQFF. CDR3 sequence (DNA): TGTGCCAGCAGCCTCGGGACAGGGGCCGCCAGCTCCTACAATGAGCAGTTCTTC. Supplemented by reference TRBV5-6 and TRBJ2-1, the full variable domain reads DAGVTQSPTHLIKTRGQQVTLRCSPKSGHDTVSWYQQALGQGPQFIFQYYEEEERQRGNFPDRFSGHQFPNYSSELNVNALLLGDSALYLCASSLGTGAASSYNEQFFGPGTRLTVL.

The chain uses TRBV5-1 and TRBJ1-1; 8 nucleotides match TRBD1. The ends lost 0 bases at V and 4 bases at J; junction bases unmatched: 11. The CDR3 is 17 residues long. Per the germline V gene, CDR1 is SGHRS and CDR2 is YFSETQ. CDR3 region: CASSLGGQGIRGTEAFF. In DNA form, the CDR3 reads TGCGCCAGCAGCTTGGGAGGACAGGGCATTCGTGGCACTGAAGCTTTCTTT. The full variable domain, its missing parts supplied by reference TRBV5-1 and TRBJ1-1, is KAGVTQTPRYLIKTRGQQVTLSCSPISGHRSVSWYQQTPGQGLQFLFEYFSETQRNKGNFPGRFSGRQFSNSRSEMNVSTLELGDSALYLCASSLGGQGIRGTEAFFGQGTRLTVV.